One sample yielded the 25 T cell receptor beta chains listed below, sequenced in a study of identical twins. TCRdb reprocessed the 5' RACE reads via MiXCR and lists one record per CDR3 protein. The sample carries approximately 620,000 distinct CDR3 sequences, 8.6% recorded once. These data were also reused for a study on yellow fever vaccine responses in identical twins.

Sequenced sample: PBMCs. The receptors originated from a woman aged 18-30 years in good health.

In nucleotides, the CDR3 is TGTGCCAGTATGAAGGGAGGCTCGTACGAGCAGTACTTC. It yields the protein CASMKGGSYEQYF. The V call is TRBV19, the J call TRBJ2-7, with D maybe TRBD2 (6 bases). The germline gives CDR1 LNHDA, CDR2 SQIVND (reference sequence). Trimming shortened V by 7 bases and J by 4 bases, and 14 bases separated the two germline ends. The CDR3 covers 13 residues.

The genes are TRBV6-5 and TRBJ2-1; D gene unclear. There are 9 residues in the CDR3. Per the germline V gene, CDR1 is MNHEY and CDR2 is SVGAGI. Trimming shortened V by 8 bases and J by 11 bases, and 7 bases separated the two germline ends. The DNA of the CDR3 is TGTGCCAGCGGTCCACAGCAGTTCTTC. Translated: CASGPQQFF.

This clonotype has at least ten counts. The chain is built from TRBV5-5 and TRBJ1-6; no firm D call. This CDR3 contains 15 residues. V was shortened by 5 bases and J by 5 bases, with 14 bases between the two germline ends. Germline CDR1 is SGHKS and CDR2 is YYEKEE (reference sequence). This CDR3 is CASSPDVANNSPLHF. The CDR3 nucleotides are TGTGCCAGCAGTCCGGACGTGGCGAATAATTCACCCCTCCACTTT.

This clonotype came up a few times. The V gene is TRBV30, the J gene TRBJ2-7; D not certain. Germline V CDR1 and CDR2: GTSNPN, SVGIG (reference sequence). This CDR3 region has 13 residues. Trimming shortened V by 3 bases and J by 2 bases, and 11 bases separated the two germline ends. CDR3 region: CAWRADLTYEQYF. The CDR3 coding sequence is TGTGCCTGGAGGGCGGACCTAACCTACGAGCAGTACTTC.

This clonotype was recorded a few times. The gene calls are TRBV29-1 and TRBJ1-3; 8 bases line up with TRBD1. Germline CDR1 SQVTM, CDR2 ANQGSEA. The CDR3 consists of 13 residues. The CDR3 is CRAGTGEGNTIYF. The CDR3 DNA is TGCAGAGCCGGGACAGGTGAAGGAAACACCATATATTTT.

Many counts were recorded for this clonotype. A junction boundary mismatches the germline segment, possibly from a read error. The J gene is TRBJ2-7, the V gene TRBV12-3 or TRBV12-4; D unresolved. This CDR3 has 12 amino acids. CDR3 nucleotides: TGCGCCAGCAGCTTTGGCTCCTACGAGCAGTACTTC. Amino acid sequence: CASSFGSYEQYF.

This clonotype was found a few times. The V call is TRBV20-1, the J call TRBJ1-6, with 11 bases aligning to TRBD1. Germline CDR1 is DFQATT and CDR2 is SNEGSKA (reference sequence). The length of the CDR3 is 16 residues. V shed 6 bases, J shed 9 bases, and the junction held 13 bases outside the gene matches. The CDR3, as DNA: TGCAGTGCCGTTTACCCCGCCGGGACAGGGGGTTCACCCCTCCACTTT. Translating gives CSAVYPAGTGGSPLHF.

This clonotype was seen a few times. The chain joins TRBV6-1 to TRBJ2-3; 8 bases match TRBD1. The J segment lost 4 bases and the V segment lost 6 bases, leaving 9 bases of the junction unmatched. Germline CDR1 is MNHNS and CDR2 is SASEGT. This CDR3 spans 15 amino acids. In nucleotides, the CDR3 is TGTGCCAGCAGCGACCGACAGGGGAGCGCAGATACGCAGTATTTT. Its translation is CASSDRQGSADTQYF.

This clonotype was detected ten times or more. The chain uses TRBV20-1 and TRBJ1-1, with 7 bases that match TRBD1. V shed 4 bases and J 7 bases; nucleotides not matched to a gene: 3. This CDR3 spans 11 amino acids. Germline lookup yields CDR1 DFQATT and CDR2 SNEGSKA (reference sequence). CDR3 loop: CSAIRDSEAFF. The CDR3 DNA sequence: TGCAGTGCTATCCGGGACAGTGAAGCTTTCTTT.

This chain uses TRBV9 with TRBJ2-1, with D maybe TRBD2 (6 bases). The V end lost 3 bases, the J end lost 10 bases, and 17 bases lay between the germline ends. The CDR3 is made up of 14 amino acids. Looked up from germline, CDR1 is SGDLS and CDR2 is YYNGEE. The CDR3 protein is CASSASLAFHEQFF. As DNA, the CDR3 is TGTGCCAGCAGCGCTTCACTAGCTTTTCACGAGCAGTTCTTC.

CDR3 in DNA: TGCAGCGTCATCAGGGCTTCCTACGAGCAGTACTTC. It specifies CSVIRASYEQYF. This chain uses TRBV29-1 with TRBJ2-7; maybe TRBD1 (5 bases). V was cut by 6 bases and J by 1 base, with 10 bases left in between. The CDR3 spans 12 residues. The germline gives CDR1 SQVTM, CDR2 ANQGSEA.

At least ten counts were recorded for this clonotype. This chain links TRBV6-2 or TRBV6-3 with TRBJ2-1; unclear D gene. This CDR3 spans 13 amino acids. CDR1 is MNHEY and CDR2 is SVGEGT in the germline V gene. V was shortened by 1 base and J by 6 bases, with 7 bases between the two germline ends. In nucleotides, the CDR3 is TGTGCCAGCAGTTACTGGGGATCCAATGAGCAGTTCTTC. Amino acids: CASSYWGSNEQFF.

The table lists this clonotype with many counts. The chain employs TRBV12-3 or TRBV12-4 and TRBJ1-1; D is perhaps TRBD1 (6 bases). Trimming pared 6 bases from V and 6 bases from J, leaving 11 bases between. This CDR3 region has 12 residues. CDR3 in amino acids: CASRQGEAEAFF. The CDR3 bases are TGTGCCAGCAGACAGGGCGAGGCTGAAGCTTTCTTT.

This clonotype has a count of ten or more. The chain uses TRBV5-1 and TRBJ2-7, with 10 bases fitting TRBD2. Trimming removed 4 bases from V and 4 bases from J; junction bases left unmatched: 8. This CDR3 is built from 15 residues. Germline V lookup: CDR1 SGHRS, CDR2 YFSETQ. CDR3 DNA: TGCGCCAGCAGCCCCACTAGCGGGGCCTGGTACGAGCAGTACTTC. Protein: CASSPTSGAWYEQYF.

This clonotype turned up a few times. The J gene is TRBJ2-3, the V gene TRBV15; 8 bases line up with TRBD1. This CDR3 is 16 amino acids long. Germline-derived CDR1 and CDR2 are LNHNV and YYDKDF (reference sequence). The J segment lost 2 bases and the V segment lost 4 bases, leaving 8 bases of the junction unmatched. Written as DNA, the CDR3 is TGTGCCACCAGCAAAGGACAGGGTTCGGACACAGATACGCAGTATTTT. It is translated as CATSKGQGSDTDTQYF.

In this sample, this clonotype turned up many times. V and J are TRBV7-9 and TRBJ2-7, with a tentative D call TRBD1 (7 bases). Trimming shortened V by 2 bases and J by 7 bases, and 9 bases separated the two germline ends. Germline V gives CDR1 SEHNR, CDR2 FQNEAQ (reference sequence). The CDR3 has 12 amino acids. CDR3 region: CASSLQGGEQYF. The CDR3 coding sequence is TGTGCCAGCAGCTTACAGGGGGGAGAGCAGTACTTC.

This clonotype was seen only a few times. This chain connects TRBV7-9 to TRBJ2-3; D is possibly TRBD2 (6 bases). V was clipped by 5 bases and J by 0 bases, with 15 bases between them. The CDR3 length is 16 residues. In germline, CDR1 is SEHNR, CDR2 FQNEAQ (reference sequence). For the CDR3, the DNA is TGTGCCAGCAGCCCGGTTAGCGGAACTAGCACAGATACGCAGTATTTT. Translating it yields CASSPVSGTSTDTQYF.

This clonotype was detected ten times or more. The chain joins TRBV6-5 to TRBJ1-5, with a tentative D call TRBD1 (5 bases). The germline V and J ends were trimmed by 0 bases and 1 base, with 10 bases remaining between them. CDR1 MNHEY and CDR2 SVGAGI come from the germline V gene. The CDR3 contains 16 residues. The CDR3 DNA sequence: TGTGCCAGCAGTTACTCCCGGGACGGGAGCAATCAGCCCCAGCATTTT. It encodes CASSYSRDGSNQPQHF.

The rearrangement joins TRBV2 to TRBJ1-6; TRBD1 agrees at 7 bases. Germline V gene lookup returns CDR1 SNHLY and CDR2 FYNNEI. The CDR3 is 15 amino acids. V gave up 6 bases and J gave up 3 bases; unmatched junction bases: 5. The CDR3 is CASRPGQNYNSPLHF. The CDR3 DNA sequence: TGTGCCAGCAGGCCGGGACAGAACTATAATTCACCCCTCCACTTT.

This clonotype was seen repeatedly, ten times or more. This rearrangement joins TRBV7-2 to TRBJ2-4, with TRBD1 matching over 9 bases. The trim removed 1 base at V and 9 bases at J, leaving 7 bases unmatched. Germline-derived CDR1 and CDR2 are SGHTA and FQGNSA. The CDR3 has 15 amino acids. The CDR3 nucleotides are TGTGCCAGCAGCTTAGAATGGGGACAGGGTGGCATTCAGTACTTC. This sequence encodes CASSLEWGQGGIQYF.

Of note for this clonotype: One end of the junction is discordant with germline, which a read error may explain. This chain connects TRBV20-1 to TRBJ1-2; 8 nucleotides line up with TRBD1. CDR1 and CDR2 (germline): DFQATT, SNEGSKA (reference sequence). The CDR3 runs to 17 residues. The DNA for the CDR3 is TGCTGTGCTACAGGGGGAGGGACGGCCATTCCTAACTATGGCTACACCTTC. Its translation: CCATGGGTAIPNYGYTF.

This clonotype has just a few counts. V is TRBV20-1 and J is TRBJ2-1, with a possible D match to TRBD2 (6 bases). Germline-derived CDR1 and CDR2 are DFQATT and SNEGSKA (reference sequence). This CDR3 spans 13 amino acids. V dropped 5 bases and J dropped 2 bases, with 10 bases sitting between them. As DNA, the CDR3 is TGCAGTGCTGACCGCGGGGCCTACAATGAGCAGTTCTTC. Translating it yields CSADRGAYNEQFF.

This clonotype was seen many times. The genes are TRBV12-3 or TRBV12-4 and TRBJ2-2; D assignment may be TRBD1 or TRBD2 (6 bases each). CDR3 length: 15 residues. Trimming stripped 3 bases from V and 5 bases from J, with 13 bases between. The CDR3 sequence is CASSLTEGGTGELFF. The DNA of the CDR3 is TGTGCCAGCAGTTTGACGGAGGGGGGTACCGGGGAGCTGTTTTTT.

The chain employs TRBV12-3 or TRBV12-4 and TRBJ2-1; D call uncertain. Trimming took 7 bases from V and 6 from J, leaving 22 bases between them. The length of the CDR3 is 16 residues. CDR3 coding DNA: TGTGCCAGCACCCCCCGGCCGGCGTGGGAATCCAATGAGCAGTTCTTC. It yields the protein CASTPRPAWESNEQFF.

The chain employs TRBV12-3 or TRBV12-4 and TRBJ2-3, with D uncertain. The V end lost 3 bases, the J end lost 2 bases, and 12 bases lay between the germline ends. The length of the CDR3 is 15 residues. CDR3 sequence: CASSFSQQITDTQYF. The CDR3 nucleotides are TGTGCCAGCAGTTTCAGTCAGCAGATCACAGATACGCAGTATTTT.